The clone carrying this TCR beta chain appeared a few times. Its specificity is unknown. Tagging with unique molecular identifiers was a feature of the TCR beta cDNA libraries. Out of about 0.95 to 10 million T cells, roughly 0.5 million cDNA molecules were generated. A single record per CDR3 protein comes from TCRdb applying MiXCR to the PCR reads. Of 400,000 to 500,000 distinct CDR3 sequences listed, roughly 38% were seen once; the top ten hold approximately 7.6%. The germline CDR1 and CDR2 sequences are SGHRS and YFSETQ. This CDR3 comprises 13 residues. V dropped 0 bases and J dropped 13; count of bases not matched to a gene: 7. This sample is drawn from a study of post-analysis software for immune sequencing data. Across the study: Relapsing-remitting, secondary progressive and progressive-relapsing multiple sclerosis courses were included. Study findings and constraints: When the samples were clustered directly with F measure, those that had been prepared in the same batch showed strong co-clustering. The five TRBV segments detected at higher frequency in patients than in controls included TRBV5-6, TRBV5-1 and TRBV20-1.

The rearrangement uses TRBV5-1 and TRBJ2-4; TRBD1 aligns across 7 bases. Sequencing was done on a sample of blood. This receptor was identified in a girl aged 2 to 10 with multiple sclerosis. The CDR3 sequence is CASSLAGGLEQYF. CDR3 nucleotide sequence: TGCGCCAGCAGCTTGGCAGGGGGTTTGGAGCAGTACTTC.